This T cell receptor (beta chain) was documented in a study of T cells in Graves' hyperthyroidism and ophthalmopathy. The CDR3 has 15 residues. Trimming took 2 bases from V and 4 from J, leaving 12 bases between them. In the ophthalmopathy cohort, Clinical Activity Score was at least 3, NOSPECS grade at least 4, and duration under 3 months. This clonotype occurred many times. Template material for amplifying TCR beta CDR3 regions consisted of RNA transcripts. TCR CDR3 regions were first amplified by RT-PCR with HTBI primers. MiXCR was run by TCRdb on the multiplex PCR reads, yielding one entry per CDR3 protein. This sample yields hundreds of thousands of distinct CDR3 sequences, of which roughly 15% are seen a single time; roughly 3.4% belongs to the top ten.

Material for sequencing was blood. This TCR came from a woman aged 40 to 50 with Graves' ophthalmopathy. The chain links TRBV12-3 or TRBV12-4 to TRBJ1-5, with D unresolved. In nucleotides, the CDR3 is TGTGCCAGCAGTTTAAGTGGGGAGAAAAATCAGCCCCAGCATTTT. Translation: CASSLSGEKNQPQHF.